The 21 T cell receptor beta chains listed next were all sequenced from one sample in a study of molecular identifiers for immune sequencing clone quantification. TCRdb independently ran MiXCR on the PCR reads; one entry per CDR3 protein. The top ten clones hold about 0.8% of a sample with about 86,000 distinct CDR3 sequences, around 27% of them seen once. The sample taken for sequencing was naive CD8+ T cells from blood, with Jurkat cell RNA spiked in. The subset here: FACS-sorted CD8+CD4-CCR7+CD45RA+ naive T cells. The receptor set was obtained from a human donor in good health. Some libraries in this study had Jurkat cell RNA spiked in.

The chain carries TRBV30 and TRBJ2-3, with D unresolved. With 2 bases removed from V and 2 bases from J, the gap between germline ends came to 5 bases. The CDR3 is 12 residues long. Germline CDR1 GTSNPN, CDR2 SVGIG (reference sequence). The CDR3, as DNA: TGTGCCTGGAGTATCGACACAGATACGCAGTATTTT. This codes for CAWSIDTDTQYF.

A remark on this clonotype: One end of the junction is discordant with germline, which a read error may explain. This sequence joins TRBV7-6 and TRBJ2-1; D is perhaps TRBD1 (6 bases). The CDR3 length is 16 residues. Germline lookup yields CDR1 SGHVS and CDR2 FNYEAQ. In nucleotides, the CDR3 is TGTGCCAGCAGCCAGGAACAGGGTGGGTCCTACAATGAGCAGATCTTC. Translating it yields CASSQEQGGSYNEQIF.

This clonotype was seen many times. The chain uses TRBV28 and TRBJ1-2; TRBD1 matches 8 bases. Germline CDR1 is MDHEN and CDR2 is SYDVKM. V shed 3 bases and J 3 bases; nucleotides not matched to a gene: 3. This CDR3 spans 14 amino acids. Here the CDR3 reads CASSFQGADYGYTF. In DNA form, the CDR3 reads TGTGCCAGCAGTTTCCAGGGGGCGGACTATGGCTACACCTTC.

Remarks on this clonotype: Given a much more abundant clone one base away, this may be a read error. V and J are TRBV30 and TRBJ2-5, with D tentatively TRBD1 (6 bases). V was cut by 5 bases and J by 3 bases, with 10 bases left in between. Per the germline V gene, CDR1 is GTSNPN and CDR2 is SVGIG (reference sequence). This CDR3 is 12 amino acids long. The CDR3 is CAWARTEETQYF. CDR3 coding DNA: TGTGCCTGGGCCCGGACAGAAGAGACCCAGTACTTC.

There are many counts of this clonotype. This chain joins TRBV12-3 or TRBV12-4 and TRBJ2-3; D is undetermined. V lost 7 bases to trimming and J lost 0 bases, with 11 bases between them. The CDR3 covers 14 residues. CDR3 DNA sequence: TGTGCCAGCAAGGACGGCGCTAGCACAGATACGCAGTATTTT. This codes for CASKDGASTDTQYF.

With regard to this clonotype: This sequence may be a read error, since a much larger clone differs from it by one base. The CDR3 sequence is CASSYKRIRSTDTLYF. CDR3 bases: TGTGCCAGCAGTTACAAGCGGATCCGAAGCACAGATACGCTGTATTTT. The chain combines TRBV6-5 with TRBJ2-3, with D maybe TRBD2 (5 bases). This CDR3 spans 16 amino acids. Germline V CDR1 and CDR2: MNHEY, SVGAGI.

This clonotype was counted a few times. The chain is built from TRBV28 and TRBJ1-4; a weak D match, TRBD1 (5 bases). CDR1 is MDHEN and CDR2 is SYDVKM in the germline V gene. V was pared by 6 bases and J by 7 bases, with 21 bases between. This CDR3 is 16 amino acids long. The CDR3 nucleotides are TGTGCCAGCAGCCGTCCCGGGGCGGCTGAGAGTGAAAAACTGTTTTTT. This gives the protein CASSRPGAAESEKLFF.

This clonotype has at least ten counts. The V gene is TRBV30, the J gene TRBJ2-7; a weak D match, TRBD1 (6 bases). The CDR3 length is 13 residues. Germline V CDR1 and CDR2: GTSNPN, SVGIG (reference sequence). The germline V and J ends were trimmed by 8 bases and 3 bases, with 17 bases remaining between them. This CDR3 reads CARTDRTGYEQYF. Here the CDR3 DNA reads TGTGCCAGGACGGACAGAACGGGCTACGAGCAGTACTTC. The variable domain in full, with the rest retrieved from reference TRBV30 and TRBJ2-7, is SQTIHQWPATLVQPVGSPLSLECTVEGTSNPNLYWYRQAAGRGLQLLFYSVGIGQISSEVPQNLSASRPQDRQFILSSKKLLLSDSGFYLCARTDRTGYEQYFGPGTRLTVT.

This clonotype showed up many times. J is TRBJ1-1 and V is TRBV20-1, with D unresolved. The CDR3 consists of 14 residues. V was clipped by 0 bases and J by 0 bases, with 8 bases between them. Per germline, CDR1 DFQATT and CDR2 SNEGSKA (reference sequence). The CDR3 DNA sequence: TGCAGTGCTAGAGAGGGCACGGTGAACACTGAAGCTTTCTTT. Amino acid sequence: CSAREGTVNTEAFF.

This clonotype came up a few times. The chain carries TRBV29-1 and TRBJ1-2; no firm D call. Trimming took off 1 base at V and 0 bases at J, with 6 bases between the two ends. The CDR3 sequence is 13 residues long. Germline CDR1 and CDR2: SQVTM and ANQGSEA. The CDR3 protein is CSVEGGPNYGYTF. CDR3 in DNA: TGCAGCGTTGAAGGTGGTCCTAACTATGGCTACACCTTC.

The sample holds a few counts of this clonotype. The DNA for the CDR3 is TGTGCCAGCAGCGTCACTAGCGGGGGGGGTCAAGAGACCCAGTACTTC. Translation: CASSVTSGGGQETQYF. The chain is built from TRBV9 and TRBJ2-5, with 13 nucleotides matching TRBD2. After removal of 2 bases from V and 2 bases from J, the junction contained 3 bases not matched to a gene. The germline V gene encodes CDR1 SGDLS and CDR2 YYNGEE. CDR3 length equals 16 residues.

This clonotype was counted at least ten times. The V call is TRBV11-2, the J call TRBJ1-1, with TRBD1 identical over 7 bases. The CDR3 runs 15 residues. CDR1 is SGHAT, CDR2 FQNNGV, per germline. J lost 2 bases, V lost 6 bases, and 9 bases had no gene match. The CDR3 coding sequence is TGTGCCAGCAGACCGACCGGGACAGTAAACACTGAAGCTTTCTTT. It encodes CASRPTGTVNTEAFF.

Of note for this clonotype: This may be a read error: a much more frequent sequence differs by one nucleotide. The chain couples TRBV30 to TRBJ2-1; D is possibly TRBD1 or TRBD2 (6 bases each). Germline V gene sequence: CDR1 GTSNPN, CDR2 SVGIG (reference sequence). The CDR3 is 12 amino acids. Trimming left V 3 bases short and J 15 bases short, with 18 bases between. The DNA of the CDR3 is TGTGCCTGGAGCGGTGGGGGGCCTAGGGGGTTCTTC. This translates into CAWSGGGPRGFF.

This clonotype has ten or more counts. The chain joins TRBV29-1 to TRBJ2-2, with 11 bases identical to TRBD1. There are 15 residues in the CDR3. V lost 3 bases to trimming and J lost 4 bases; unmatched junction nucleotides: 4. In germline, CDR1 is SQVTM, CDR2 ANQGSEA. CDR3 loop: CSVDTGTGGTGELFF. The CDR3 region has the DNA TGCAGCGTTGATACCGGGACAGGGGGCACCGGGGAGCTGTTTTTT.

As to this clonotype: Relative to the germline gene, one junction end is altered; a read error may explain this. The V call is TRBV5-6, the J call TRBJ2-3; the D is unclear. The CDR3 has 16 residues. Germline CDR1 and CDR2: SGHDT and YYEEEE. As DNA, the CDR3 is TGTGCCGGCAGCTTGGCCCTAGGGTCTAGCACAGATACGCAGTATTTT. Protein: CAGSLALGSSTDTQYF.

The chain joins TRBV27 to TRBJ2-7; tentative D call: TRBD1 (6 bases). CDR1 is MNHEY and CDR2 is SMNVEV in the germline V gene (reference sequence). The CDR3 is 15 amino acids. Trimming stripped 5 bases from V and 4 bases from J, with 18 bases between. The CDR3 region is CASSLTGYKTYEQYF. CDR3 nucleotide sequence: TGTGCCAGCAGTCTCACAGGGTACAAGACGTACGAGCAGTACTTC.

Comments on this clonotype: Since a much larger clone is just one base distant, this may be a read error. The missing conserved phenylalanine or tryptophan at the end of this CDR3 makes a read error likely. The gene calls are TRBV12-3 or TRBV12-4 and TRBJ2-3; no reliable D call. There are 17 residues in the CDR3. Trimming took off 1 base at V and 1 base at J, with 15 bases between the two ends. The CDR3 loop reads CASSLVPLQHGTDTQYI. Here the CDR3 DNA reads TGTGCCAGCAGTTTAGTGCCGCTCCAACACGGCACAGATACGCAGTATATT.

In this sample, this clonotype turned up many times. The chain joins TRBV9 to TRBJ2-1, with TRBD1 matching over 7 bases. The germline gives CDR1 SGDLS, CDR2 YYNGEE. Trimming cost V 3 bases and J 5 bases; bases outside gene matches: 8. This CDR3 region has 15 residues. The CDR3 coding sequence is TGTGCCAGCAGCGAGGGTGGACAGGTCAACAATGAGCAGTTCTTC. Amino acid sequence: CASSEGGQVNNEQFF. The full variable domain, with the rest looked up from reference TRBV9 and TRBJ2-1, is DSGVTQTPKHLITATGQRVTLRCSPRSGDLSVYWYQQSLDQGLQFLIQYYNGEERAKGNILERFSAQQFPDLHSELNLSSLELGDSALYFCASSEGGQVNNEQFFGPGTRLTVL.

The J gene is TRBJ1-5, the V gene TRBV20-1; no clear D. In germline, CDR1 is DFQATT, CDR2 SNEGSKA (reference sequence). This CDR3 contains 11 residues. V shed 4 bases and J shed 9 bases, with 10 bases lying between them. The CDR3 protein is CSAMGRGPQHF. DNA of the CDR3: TGCAGTGCTATGGGCCGGGGGCCCCAGCATTTT.

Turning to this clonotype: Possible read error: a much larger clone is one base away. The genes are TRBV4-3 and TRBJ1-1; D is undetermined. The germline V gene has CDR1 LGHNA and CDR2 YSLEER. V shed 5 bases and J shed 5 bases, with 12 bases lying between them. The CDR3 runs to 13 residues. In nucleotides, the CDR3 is TGCGCCAGCAGCTGGTACTGGGAGACTGAAGCTTTCTTT. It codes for CASSWYWETEAFF.

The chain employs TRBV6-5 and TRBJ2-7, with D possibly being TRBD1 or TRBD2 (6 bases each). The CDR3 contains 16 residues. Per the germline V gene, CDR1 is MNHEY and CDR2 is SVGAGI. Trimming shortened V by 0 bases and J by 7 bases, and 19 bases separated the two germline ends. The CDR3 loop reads CASSYSKGGGKVEQYF. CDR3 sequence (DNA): TGTGCCAGCAGTTACTCGAAAGGGGGAGGTAAGGTAGAGCAGTACTTC.